The T cell receptor beta chain under discussion was sequenced for a study of pediatric ulcerative colitis. Whole-study results and caveats: Some T cells in rectal biopsies may come from blood, especially with overt colitis.

During colonoscopy, one to two rectal pinch biopsies were collected. Here immunoSEQ multiplex PCR was the method, and the copy in TCRdb shows in-frame clones only, minus some. This sample has approximately 40,000 clones; about three quarters occur once, and the top ten carry 0.7% to 0.95%. The V gene's germline CDR1 is SEHNR and CDR2 FQNEAQ (reference sequence). This CDR3 is built from 11 residues. Trimming took off 6 bases at V and 5 bases at J, with 4 bases between the two ends. About this clone: The antigen remains undetermined.

V and J are TRBV7-9 and TRBJ2-2; D is uncertain. This sequence was found in a boy between 10 and 17 years old with moderate ulcerative colitis. The source material was gut tissue. DNA for the CDR3: TGTGCCAGCAGTACTACCGGGGAGCTGTTTTTT. It encodes CASSTTGELFF. Together with reference TRBV7-9 and TRBJ2-2, the CDR3 gives the full variable domain: DTGVSQNPRHKITKRGQNVTFRCDPISEHNRLYWYRQTLGQGPEFLTYFQNEAQLEKSRLLSDRFSAERPKGSFSTLEIQRTEQGDSAMYLCASSTTGELFFGEGSRLTVL.